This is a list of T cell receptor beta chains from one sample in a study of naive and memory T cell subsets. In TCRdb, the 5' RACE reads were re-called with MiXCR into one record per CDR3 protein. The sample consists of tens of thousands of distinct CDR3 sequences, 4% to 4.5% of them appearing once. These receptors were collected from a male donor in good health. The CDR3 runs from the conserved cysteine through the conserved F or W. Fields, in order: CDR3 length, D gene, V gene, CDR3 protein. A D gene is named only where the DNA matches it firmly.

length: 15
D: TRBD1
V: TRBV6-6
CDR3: CASSKMGQGRYEQYF

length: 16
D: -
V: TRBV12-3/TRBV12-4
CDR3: CASRDGSRVSGNTIYF

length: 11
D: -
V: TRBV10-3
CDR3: CAISGGGELFF

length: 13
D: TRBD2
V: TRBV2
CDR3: CASRDSGVETQYF

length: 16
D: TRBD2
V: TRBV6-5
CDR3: CASSYSRLAGGGEQFF

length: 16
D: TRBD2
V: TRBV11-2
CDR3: CASSLATSGGFGEQFF

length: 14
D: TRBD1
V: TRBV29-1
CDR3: CSVVSPTGDNEQFF

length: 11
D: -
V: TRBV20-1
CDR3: CSAQEAYEQYF

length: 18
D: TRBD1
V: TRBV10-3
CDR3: CAISDRHKGQVSTDTQYF

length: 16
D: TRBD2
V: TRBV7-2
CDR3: CASSQWLGGDTDTQYF

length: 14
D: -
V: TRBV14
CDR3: CASSFGSSYNEQFF

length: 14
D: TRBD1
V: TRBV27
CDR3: CARRPRDSIYEQYF

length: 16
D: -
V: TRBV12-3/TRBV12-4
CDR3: CASSLIRTVSYNEQFF

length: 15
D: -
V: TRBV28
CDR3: CASSSGGRSGNTIYF

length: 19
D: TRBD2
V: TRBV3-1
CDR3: CASSHTRLAGGNPQETQYF

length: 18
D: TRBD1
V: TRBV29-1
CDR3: CSVEGGTGRFSSYNEQFF

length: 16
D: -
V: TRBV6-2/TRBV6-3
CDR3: CASSYWTGTGGTEAFF

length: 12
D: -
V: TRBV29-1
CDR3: CSVEVAGNEQFF

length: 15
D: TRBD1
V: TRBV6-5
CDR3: CASSPDRGKFYEQYF

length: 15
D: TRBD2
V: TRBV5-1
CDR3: CASSLNSGPSYEQYF

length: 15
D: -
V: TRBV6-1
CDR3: CASIRQVGGRETQYF

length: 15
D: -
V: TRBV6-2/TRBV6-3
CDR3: CASSELAPRYNEQFF

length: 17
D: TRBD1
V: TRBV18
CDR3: CASSTTGASGSNQPQHF

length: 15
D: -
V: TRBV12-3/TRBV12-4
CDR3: CASSARGSGVSPLHF

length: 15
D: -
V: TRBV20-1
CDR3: CSARNLRKDLYEQYF

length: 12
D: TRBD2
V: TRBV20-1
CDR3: CSVRGGADTQYF

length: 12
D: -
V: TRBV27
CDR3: CASTHPTDTQYF

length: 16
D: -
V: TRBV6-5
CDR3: CASTSGGIVAGNTIYF